This T cell receptor (beta chain) came from a study of beta chain features in type 1 diabetes (dated by TCRdb to 2017 to 2018). For the wider study: Patients and healthy donors did not differ in mean age, gender distribution, total cell number or subset yield. Across all samples, some 100,000,000 sorted cells were examined, and cell number per subset correlated strongly with RNA yield. The study compared TCRB repertoires of sorted circulating CD4+ T cell subsets between recently diagnosed type 1 diabetes patients and matched healthy donors. Regulatory and stem cell-like memory subsets were obtained from only 8 patients and roughly 8 healthy donors, while naive and central memory subsets were obtained from all 30 or so donors.

Comments on this clone: The antigen this receptor binds is unknown. No much larger clonotype is one base removed from it; base qualities were not supplied.

CDR1 and CDR2, looked up from the germline V gene, are MDHEN and SYDVKM. The CDR3 numbers 13 residues from cysteine through phenylalanine. The kept DNA is CDR3 alone, 39 bases in frame from the first base. V has 9 bases trimmed and J has 5 bases trimmed; junction bases matching no gene number 4. Each donor gave one peripheral blood draw, roughly 110 mL on average, collected into heparinised tubes. Using a panel that included CD45RO, CCR7, CD25, CD127, CD95 and CD27, naive, central memory, regulatory and stem cell-like memory CD4+ T cells were sorted on a BD FACSAria II. All sorted populations exceeded 98% purity. Right away, PBMCs were isolated by Lymphoprep density gradient centrifugation and were stained directly, with no culture step. Samples were stained and sorted in pairs, with one healthy donor and one patient per experiment, so that batch effects were minimized. The investigation overall reported the following: At VDJ recombination sites, patients with type 1 diabetes made fewer insertions and deleted more nucleotides, a pattern implying thymic rearrangement abnormalities. Naive, central memory and regulatory TCRB repertoires appeared to be more alike among patients than among healthy donors. Shorter templates might be favored by PCR, yet because patient and control samples were amplified and corrected together, any such skew would affect both groups equally. In all four CD4+ subsets, TCRB CDR3 length was moderately but significantly shorter in type 1 diabetes patients. Because cDNA rather than genomic DNA was sequenced, highly expressing activated cells could have been over-represented, although no difference in activation and CD3 levels was found between groups. Because the HLA sub-analyses included only small numbers of individuals, any influence of HLA type on TCRB rearrangement was left unresolved.

The entire isolated RNA was reverse transcribed using the High Capacity cDNA Reverse Transcription Kit, and thus expressed TCRB transcripts were sequenced. Deep immunoSEQ sequencing was performed on naive, central memory and regulatory T cell samples, with an average of roughly 4 million total reads per sample. After sorted cells were lysed in RLT buffer, RNA was extracted with DNase-treated RNeasy Micro or Mini kits, with the choice depending on cell number. To prevent cross-contamination, every cell subset was processed on its own, while patient and healthy donor samples were processed together. The immunoSEQ multiplex PCR was used to amplify TCRB sequences from cDNA, yielding 87-bp fragments that span the CDR3 region. Sequencing of the amplicons was performed on the Illumina HiSeq platform. The original pipeline was this. Synthetic template baselines were used to correct PCR bias computationally, reads within Hamming distance 2 were collapsed, and singletons that could not be merged were discarded. By aligning reads against IMGT, V, D and J genes, CDR3 length, and insertions or deletions at six rearrangement sites were assigned. Within each subset, clonotype counts were normalized to sorted cell number, and only after that were true diversity and Gini coefficients computed with the tcR R package. The overlap coefficient, calculated on TCRB nucleotide sequences, was used to measure repertoire sharing. The immuneACCESS repertoire file appears here via TCRdb, limited to in-frame rearrangements. These files lack a portion of the clones; in checked studies, under half of the deficit traces to unresolved V genes, and the cause of the others is not known. V and J calls and clone size are given by that table; D and trimming were obtained from the DNA. This sample has over 55,000 clones in its table, and 40% to 65% of those were observed once. The ten largest account for roughly 2.5% of the sample.

The sequence was obtained from a woman aged 35 to 49 with type 1 diabetes. Sequenced sample: Tregs from blood. The sample's cell subset or site label is to be understood as: regulatory CD4+ T cells. Recombination linked TRBV28 to TRBJ2-1, and 10 bases in between align with TRBD2. The encoded CDR3 is CARGLADNNEQFF. The nucleotide sequence reads as follows: TGTGCCAGAGGACTAGCGGACAACAATGAGCAGTTCTTC.